The 8 T cell receptor beta chains below come from one sample, sequenced in a study of T cell responses to AZD1222 COVID-19 vaccine. TCRdb's table, derived via immunoSEQ multiplex PCR, lists solely in-frame clones and lacks some. Among about 130,000 clones listed, over 65% were seen once. The sequences come from peripheral blood, collected on day 0 of AZD1222 vaccination. The source of these receptors is an adult in good health.

The chain links TRBV6-6 to TRBJ1-5; perhaps TRBD1 as D (6 bases). V was clipped by 9 bases and J by 4 bases, with 10 bases between them. This CDR3 has 12 residues. The V gene's germline CDR1 is MNHNY and CDR2 SVGAGI (reference sequence). CDR3: CASLDRNQPQHF. The CDR3 coding sequence is TGTGCCAGTCTCGACAGGAATCAGCCCCAGCATTTT.

The gene calls are TRBV5-4 and TRBJ1-4, with D tentatively TRBD1 (6 bases). Trimming left V 4 bases short and J 6 bases short, with 16 bases between. CDR3 size: 15 residues. Per the germline V gene, CDR1 is SGHNT and CDR2 is YYREEE (reference sequence). This CDR3 is CASSPSRGMDEKLFF. In nucleotides, the CDR3 is TGTGCCAGCAGCCCGAGCAGGGGAATGGATGAAAAACTGTTTTTT.

This chain joins TRBV9 and TRBJ2-6; D is undetermined. Germline CDR1 reads SGDLS; CDR2 reads YYNGEE. V was clipped by 0 bases and J by 0 bases, with 7 bases between them. The CDR3 is 16 amino acids. The DNA of the CDR3 is TGTGCCAGCAGCGTAGCTTTGGGCTCTGGGGCCAACGTCCTGACTTTC. It yields the protein CASSVALGSGANVLTF.

J is TRBJ2-2 and V is TRBV5-1; weak D call: TRBD1 (6 bases). The CDR3 contains 15 residues. The V gene's germline CDR1 is SGHRS and CDR2 YFSETQ. Trimming removed 7 bases at V and 2 bases at J, with 15 bases between. CDR3 sequence reads: CASSYRDPNTGELFF. CDR3 coding DNA: TGCGCCAGCTCCTACAGGGATCCAAACACCGGGGAGCTGTTTTTT.

V usage is TRBV5-5 and J usage is TRBJ1-5; D is unresolved. Trimming took 2 bases from V and 4 from J, leaving 10 bases between them. CDR3 length: 14 residues. The germline CDR1 and CDR2 sequences are SGHKS and YYEKEE (reference sequence). Here the CDR3 DNA reads TGTGCCAGCAGCTTTGGCGGGGATAATCAGCCCCAGCATTTT. It translates to CASSFGGDNQPQHF.

This clone was observed a few times. The chain employs TRBV28 and TRBJ2-3; a weak D match, TRBD2 (5 bases). V was pared by 5 bases and J by 3 bases, with 12 bases between. CDR3 length: 14 amino acids. The germline gives CDR1 MDHEN, CDR2 SYDVKM. The CDR3 loop reads CASSTDRGTDTQYF. The DNA of the CDR3 is TGTGCCAGCAGTACCGATAGAGGGACAGATACGCAGTATTTT.

The chain links TRBV24-1 to TRBJ1-2; D is ambiguous. The CDR3 is 13 residues long. Germline V gene lookup returns CDR1 KGHDR and CDR2 SFDVKD. Trimming cost V 6 bases and J 4 bases, with 11 bases left between them. The CDR3 reads CATSQGLPYGYTF. In nucleotides, the CDR3 is TGTGCCACCAGTCAAGGGCTCCCCTATGGCTACACCTTC.

The chain combines TRBV7-3 with TRBJ2-2, with D perhaps TRBD1 (5 bases). The ends were cut back, 5 bases at V and 2 bases at J, with 15 bases in the middle. The CDR3 has 16 residues. Per the germline V gene, CDR1 is SGHTA and CDR2 is FQGTGA. For the CDR3, the DNA is TGTGCCAGCAGCGGAAAAACAGGAGCCAACACCGGGGAGCTGTTTTTT. It encodes CASSGKTGANTGELFF.